The text below deals with one T cell receptor beta chain. Clones were sequenced by immunoSEQ multiplex PCR, and TCRdb holds only the in-frame ones, with some missing. The sample contains about 660,000 clones, 87% of which appear only once. Germline trimming cut 2 bases from V and 4 bases from J; bases unmatched to any gene: 12. Germline V gene data show CDR1 as SGHNT and CDR2 as YYREEE (reference sequence). The CDR3 covers 18 residues. This sample was taken from a study of shared T cell receptors in the human thymus. These sequences were also reported in another study, on human thymus T cells. Turning to that study: There were highly overlapping thymic repertoires among unrelated individuals, as related research reported.

The V gene is TRBV5-4, the J gene TRBJ2-7, with 13 bases aligning to TRBD2. This clonotype originated in a boy under three years old with a congenital heart defect. Sequencing was carried out using thymocytes. This chain's CDR3 is CASSFRRLAGGVRYEQYF. CDR3 DNA sequence: TGTGCCAGCAGCTTTAGGAGACTAGCGGGAGGTGTTAGGTACGAGCAGTACTTC.